These T cell receptor beta chains were read from a single sample in a study of T cell changes during pregnancy in multiple sclerosis. Repertoires were generated with immunoSEQ multiplex PCR, while TCRdb's copy carries only in-frame clones and drops some. The table shows tens of thousands of clones, with about 89% occurring only once. This sample comprised CD4+ T cells from peripheral blood mononuclear cells, obtained in the first trimester of pregnancy. Receptors were obtained from a female donor in good health, enrolled as a control in a pregnancy study. The CDR3 runs from the conserved cysteine through the conserved F or W. Each record gives: clone size, J gene, D gene, V gene, CDR3 DNA, CDR3 protein. D genes are given only for firm matches. Rows give clone size only sometimes, using once, few, many, or a class for an expanded clone.

size: -
J: TRBJ1-1
D: -
V: TRBV28
DNA: TGTGCCAGCAGTCCCCCCCTAAACACTGAAGCTTTCTTT
CDR3: CASSPPLNTEAFF

size: -
J: TRBJ2-4
D: -
V: TRBV7-9
DNA: TGTGCCAGCAGCCCTCCGAGGCGGGATGGTAACATTCAGTACTTC
CDR3: CASSPPRRDGNIQYF

size: -
J: TRBJ2-3
D: -
V: TRBV5-6
DNA: TGTGCCAGCAGCTTGGGGGCCAGCGATACGCAGTATTTT
CDR3: CASSLGASDTQYF

size: few
J: TRBJ2-7
D: -
V: TRBV11-2
DNA: TGTGCCAGCAGGGCAGGGGGGAAAGAGCAGTACTTC
CDR3: CASRAGGKEQYF

size: once
J: TRBJ2-1
D: TRBD2
V: TRBV7-2
DNA: TGTGCCAGCAGCTTATACGGGAGGGATGAGCAGTTCTTC
CDR3: CASSLYGRDEQFF

size: -
J: TRBJ2-3
D: TRBD1
V: TRBV29-1
DNA: TGCAGCGTTGTTTCGGGACAGGGAGGCTCAGATACGCAGTATTTT
CDR3: CSVVSGQGGSDTQYF

size: -
J: TRBJ2-2
D: -
V: TRBV2
DNA: TGTGCCAGCAGTGTGGGGGGCACCGGGGAGCTGTTTTTT
CDR3: CASSVGGTGELFF

size: -
J: TRBJ2-1
D: TRBD1
V: TRBV6-5
DNA: TGTGCCAGCATGGGACAGGGGATACGGGATGAGCAGTTCTTC
CDR3: CASMGQGIRDEQFF

size: -
J: TRBJ2-3
D: TRBD2
V: TRBV11-3
DNA: TGTGCCAGCAGCTTAGGCCTAGCGGGATCTGATACGCAGTATTTT
CDR3: CASSLGLAGSDTQYF

size: -
J: TRBJ2-1
D: TRBD2
V: TRBV30
DNA: TGTGCCTGGAGGATAGCGGGACCTAACAATGAGCAGTTCTTC
CDR3: CAWRIAGPNNEQFF

size: -
J: TRBJ2-7
D: -
V: TRBV5-4
DNA: TGTGCCAGCAGCTCCACAAGTACAGGGACATCCTACGAGCAGTACTTC
CDR3: CASSSTSTGTSYEQYF

size: -
J: TRBJ1-1
D: -
V: TRBV19
DNA: TGTGCCAGTAGTATCCCGACAGTGAACACTGAAGCTTTCTTT
CDR3: CASSIPTVNTEAFF

size: -
J: TRBJ2-7
D: TRBD2
V: TRBV11-2
DNA: TGTGCCAGCAGCTCACTCCTTAGCAGCGGGGGCGGCGAGCAGTACTTC
CDR3: CASSSLLSSGGGEQYF

size: -
J: TRBJ2-5
D: TRBD2
V: TRBV30
DNA: TGTGCCTGGGGACTAGCGGAAGAGACCCAGTACTTC
CDR3: CAWGLAEETQYF

size: -
J: TRBJ2-3
D: -
V: TRBV7-2
DNA: TGTGCCAGCAGCTTAATGGGGGCATGGGGGCAGTCTAATCCAGATACGCAGTATTTT
CDR3: CASSLMGAWGQSNPDTQYF

size: -
J: TRBJ2-7
D: TRBD2
V: TRBV28
DNA: TGTGCCGCAAGCGGGGGCCTCGTTCCCTACGAGCAGTACTTC
CDR3: CAASGGLVPYEQYF

size: few
J: TRBJ1-5
D: TRBD1
V: TRBV28
DNA: TGTGCCAGCAGACGACAGGGGGCCCGTAGCAATCAGCCCCAGCATTTT
CDR3: CASRRQGARSNQPQHF

size: -
J: TRBJ2-3
D: TRBD2
V: TRBV6-4
DNA: TGTGCCAGCAGTCCCCTCGGGGGGGCAAAGGATACGCAGTATTTT
CDR3: CASSPLGGAKDTQYF

size: -
J: TRBJ1-5
D: TRBD1
V: TRBV6-4
DNA: TGTGCCAGCAGTGGAAAACAGGGGGCAGGGAATCAGCCCCAGCATTTT
CDR3: CASSGKQGAGNQPQHF

size: -
J: TRBJ2-3
D: -
V: TRBV7-6
DNA: TGTGCCAGCAGCTCCGCGGGTACAGATACGCAGTATTTT
CDR3: CASSSAGTDTQYF

size: -
J: TRBJ1-1
D: -
V: TRBV18
DNA: TGTGCCAGCTCATCCAGACAAAGCTCGAACACTGAAGCTTTCTTT
CDR3: CASSSRQSSNTEAFF

size: -
J: TRBJ1-4
D: TRBD1
V: TRBV6-1
DNA: TGTGCCAGCAAGTTGATAACAGGGGGTGAAAAACTGTTTTTT
CDR3: CASKLITGGEKLFF

size: -
J: TRBJ2-7
D: TRBD1
V: TRBV10-3
DNA: TGTGCCATCAGTGGGACAGGGGGCTTCGAGCAGTACTTC
CDR3: CAISGTGGFEQYF

size: -
J: TRBJ2-2
D: -
V: TRBV7-9
DNA: TGTGCCAGCAGCTTAGTGGCGGGTCGGAACACCGGGGAGCTGTTTTTT
CDR3: CASSLVAGRNTGELFF

size: -
J: TRBJ1-1
D: -
V: TRBV4-1
DNA: TGCGCCAGCAGCTGGCACGGACCTAGGGGAACTGAAGCTTTCTTT
CDR3: CASSWHGPRGTEAFF

size: -
J: TRBJ1-5
D: -
V: TRBV4-1
DNA: TGCGCCAGCAGCCCTTCTTGGGGCGAGCAGCCCCAGCATTTT
CDR3: CASSPSWGEQPQHF

size: -
J: TRBJ2-3
D: TRBD2
V: TRBV7-2
DNA: TGTGCCAGCAGCTTAGCGAGCGGGAGAAGAGATACGCAGTATTTT
CDR3: CASSLASGRRDTQYF

size: -
J: TRBJ1-1
D: -
V: TRBV7-9
DNA: TGTGCCAGCAGCAAACAGGGGAACACTGAAGCTTTCTTT
CDR3: CASSKQGNTEAFF

size: -
J: TRBJ2-3
D: -
V: TRBV9
DNA: TGTGCCAGCAGCGTAGAACTAGCAGGGGATACGCAGTATTTT
CDR3: CASSVELAGDTQYF

size: -
J: TRBJ1-4
D: -
V: TRBV18
DNA: TGTGCCAGCTCTCAGGGAACTAATGAAAAACTGTTTTTT
CDR3: CASSQGTNEKLFF

size: -
J: TRBJ2-7
D: -
V: TRBV5-5
DNA: TGTGCCAGCAGCGATCCGGGGTCCTACGAGCAGTACTTC
CDR3: CASSDPGSYEQYF

size: -
J: TRBJ2-1
D: TRBD2
V: TRBV10-3
DNA: TGTGCCATCAGTGTTAGCGGGAAGGCCGATGAGCAGTTCTTC
CDR3: CAISVSGKADEQFF

size: -
J: TRBJ2-3
D: TRBD2
V: TRBV2
DNA: TGTGCCACCGGGACTAGCGGGGGGGGTGCAGATACGCAGTATTTT
CDR3: CATGTSGGGADTQYF

size: -
J: TRBJ2-5
D: -
V: TRBV29-1
DNA: TGCAGCGTTGTCCGGCAGGGAGGCCAAGAGACCCAGTACTTC
CDR3: CSVVRQGGQETQYF

size: once
J: TRBJ1-2
D: -
V: TRBV28
DNA: TGTGCCAGCACCTTGGGGGGGGGAGACTATGGCTACACCTTC
CDR3: CASTLGGGDYGYTF

size: once
J: TRBJ1-2
D: TRBD1
V: TRBV7-2
DNA: TGTGCCAGCAGCCCCCCGGCGACAGGGATGATAGGCTACACCTTC
CDR3: CASSPPATGMIGYTF

size: -
J: TRBJ2-1
D: -
V: TRBV5-4
DNA: TGTGCCAGCAGGTCGTTAGCGACCACCTCCTACAATGAGCAGTTCTTC
CDR3: CASRSLATTSYNEQFF

size: -
J: TRBJ1-3
D: TRBD1
V: TRBV7-2
DNA: TGTGCCAGCAGCTTTGGGACAGGAGATTCTGGAAACACCATATATTTT
CDR3: CASSFGTGDSGNTIYF

size: few
J: TRBJ1-1
D: TRBD1
V: TRBV29-1
DNA: TGCAGCATCATGGGACAGCAGAACACTGAAGCTTTCTTT
CDR3: CSIMGQQNTEAFF

size: -
J: TRBJ2-5
D: -
V: TRBV2
DNA: TGTGCCAGCAGTTGGTCTCCGCAGGAGACCCAGTACTTC
CDR3: CASSWSPQETQYF

size: once
J: TRBJ2-2
D: TRBD2
V: TRBV19
DNA: TGTGCCAGTAGTATCGGGCTAGCGGGAGTTGGCGCCGGGGAGCTGTTTTTT
CDR3: CASSIGLAGVGAGELFF

size: few
J: TRBJ1-2
D: TRBD1
V: TRBV4-1
DNA: TGCGCCAGCAGCACTACAGGGGAAAACTATGGCTACACCTTC
CDR3: CASSTTGENYGYTF

size: -
J: TRBJ1-4
D: TRBD1
V: TRBV5-1
DNA: TGCGCCAGCAGACGCGACCAGGGGGTTTTGACTAATGAAAAACTGTTTTTT
CDR3: CASRRDQGVLTNEKLFF

size: once
J: TRBJ1-2
D: TRBD1
V: TRBV7-2
DNA: TGTGCCAGCAGCTTATCCATAGACAGGGTTACCTATGGCTACACCTTC
CDR3: CASSLSIDRVTYGYTF

size: once
J: TRBJ2-5
D: TRBD2
V: TRBV4-2
DNA: TGTGCCAGCAGCAGACTAGCGGGGGGCGTGGAGACCCAGTACTTC
CDR3: CASSRLAGGVETQYF

size: -
J: TRBJ1-1
D: TRBD1
V: TRBV28
DNA: TGTGCCAGCAGTCTCCGACAGGGACGGAACACTGAAGCTTTCTTT
CDR3: CASSLRQGRNTEAFF

size: -
J: TRBJ2-1
D: TRBD2
V: TRBV7-2
DNA: TGTGCCAGCAGCTTAGGTAGCGGGAGGGTCGATGAGCAGTTCTTC
CDR3: CASSLGSGRVDEQFF

size: -
J: TRBJ2-5
D: TRBD1
V: TRBV28
DNA: TGTGCCAGCAGTTTTGACAGGGCCTACCAAGAGACCCAGTACTTC
CDR3: CASSFDRAYQETQYF

size: -
J: TRBJ2-5
D: -
V: TRBV28
DNA: TGTGCCAGCAGTAAACCGCGGACAGCACCTAAGTTAGAGACCCAGTACTTC
CDR3: CASSKPRTAPKLETQYF

size: -
J: TRBJ2-1
D: TRBD2
V: TRBV30
DNA: TGTGCCTGGACTGGACTAGCGGGAGGTGTGCAGTTCTTC
CDR3: CAWTGLAGGVQFF

size: -
J: TRBJ1-1
D: -
V: TRBV13
DNA: TGTGCCAGCAGCTTAGGCGGACAGCAGGGGAACACTGAAGCTTTCTTT
CDR3: CASSLGGQQGNTEAFF

size: -
J: TRBJ1-1
D: -
V: TRBV11-3
DNA: TGTGCCAGCAGCTCAGGCGCTTCCGTCCAAGCTTTCTTT
CDR3: CASSSGASVQAFF

size: once
J: TRBJ1-1
D: TRBD1
V: TRBV7-6
DNA: TGTGCCAGCAGCTTAGGAGACAGGGGGAACACTGAAGCTTTCTTT
CDR3: CASSLGDRGNTEAFF

size: once
J: TRBJ2-1
D: -
V: TRBV6-5
DNA: TGTGCCAGCAGTCCCCGGGTTCACTCCTACAATGAGCAGTTCTTC
CDR3: CASSPRVHSYNEQFF

size: -
J: TRBJ1-2
D: -
V: TRBV18
DNA: TGTGCCAGCTCACCCGACAGGAGATATGGCTACACCTTC
CDR3: CASSPDRRYGYTF

size: -
J: TRBJ2-3
D: TRBD2
V: TRBV5-8
DNA: TGTGCCAGCAGCTTGAGTAGCGGGGGCACAGATACGCAGTATTTT
CDR3: CASSLSSGGTDTQYF

size: -
J: TRBJ2-1
D: -
V: TRBV29-1
DNA: TGCAGCGGCGGGGACGGGGGCTACAATGAGCAGTTCTTC
CDR3: CSGGDGGYNEQFF

size: once
J: TRBJ2-3
D: TRBD2
V: TRBV5-3
DNA: TGTGCCTATTTTCCGGGACTAGCGGGGGGGCGTGGCACAGATACGCAGTATTTT
CDR3: CAYFPGLAGGRGTDTQYF